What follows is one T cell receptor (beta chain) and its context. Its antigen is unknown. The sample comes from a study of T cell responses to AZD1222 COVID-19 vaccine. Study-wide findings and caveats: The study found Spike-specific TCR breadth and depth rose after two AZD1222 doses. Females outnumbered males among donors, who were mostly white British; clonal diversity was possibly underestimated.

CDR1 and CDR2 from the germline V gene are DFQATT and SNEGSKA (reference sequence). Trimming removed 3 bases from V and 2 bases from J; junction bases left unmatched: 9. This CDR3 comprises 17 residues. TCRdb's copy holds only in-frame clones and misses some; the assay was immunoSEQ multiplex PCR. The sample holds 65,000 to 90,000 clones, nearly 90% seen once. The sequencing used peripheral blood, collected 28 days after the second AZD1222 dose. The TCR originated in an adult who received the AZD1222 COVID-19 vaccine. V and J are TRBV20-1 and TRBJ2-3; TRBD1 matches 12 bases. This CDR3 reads CSASVLGQGAATDTQYF. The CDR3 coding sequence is TGCAGTGCTAGTGTCTTGGGACAGGGGGCCGCCACAGATACGCAGTATTTT.